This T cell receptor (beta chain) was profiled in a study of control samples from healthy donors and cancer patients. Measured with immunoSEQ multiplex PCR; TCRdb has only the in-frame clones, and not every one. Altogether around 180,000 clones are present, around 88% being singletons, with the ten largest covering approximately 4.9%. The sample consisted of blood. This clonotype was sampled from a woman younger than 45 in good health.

Here the CDR3 DNA reads TGTGCCAGCAGTGGTGCAGCGGGGGGGAGAGGAGAGACCCAGTACTTC. Its translation is CASSGAAGGRGETQYF. V and J are TRBV6-1 and TRBJ2-5; 10 bases line up with TRBD2. The junction had 9 bases not matched to a gene; V was cut back by 4 bases and J by 4 bases. CDR3 size: 16 residues. The germline CDR1 and CDR2 sequences are MNHNS and SASEGT.